This paragraph covers one TCR beta chain sequence. Antigen unknown. Every bit of the isolated RNA underwent reverse transcription, so sequencing read expressed TCRB transcripts. Sequenced by immunoSEQ multiplex PCR; TCRdb stores in-frame clones only, minus some. The sample yields around 140,000 clones, roughly 9.7% seen once. Unmatched junction bases numbered 13, after V lost 4 bases and J lost 2 bases. The CDR3 sequence is 18 residues long. Germline V gene data show CDR1 as SGHRS and CDR2 as YFSETQ. These data belong to a study of beta chain features in type 1 diabetes. Whole-study findings and limits: Among type 1 diabetes patients, VDJ junctions had fewer insertions and more deletions. Cells carrying high TCR expression could end up over-represented when cDNA is sequenced.

The V gene is TRBV5-1, the J gene TRBJ2-3, with TRBD2 matching 10 bases. The specimen was central memory CD4+ T cells from blood. The receptor was derived from a woman in her thirties or forties in good health. The CDR3 protein is CASSQGLGSGGYTDTQYF. CDR3 nucleotide sequence: TGCGCCAGCAGCCAAGGACTGGGTAGCGGGGGGTACACAGATACGCAGTATTTT. The variable domain in full, completed from reference TRBV5-1 and TRBJ2-3, reads KAGVTQTPRYLIKTRGQQVTLSCSPISGHRSVSWYQQTPGQGLQFLFEYFSETQRNKGNFPGRFSGRQFSNSRSEMNVSTLELGDSALYLCASSQGLGSGGYTDTQYFGPGTRLTVL.